The 15 T cell receptor beta chains listed next were all sequenced from one sample in a study of T cells in Graves' hyperthyroidism and ophthalmopathy. RNA transcripts served as the template for amplifying TCR beta CDR3 regions. The primer set for the first-round RT-PCR of the TCR CDR3 was HTBI. MiXCR, run by TCRdb on the multiplex PCR reads, gives a single entry per CDR3 protein. In the table there are 350,000 to 450,000 distinct CDR3 sequences, approximately 15% of which are singletons. Sequenced material: blood. Receptors were obtained from a woman aged 55-69 years with Graves' hyperthyroidism.

This clonotype occurred many times. The chain uses TRBV7-3 and TRBJ2-2; D might be TRBD2 (7 bases). The germline V gene encodes CDR1 SGHTA and CDR2 FQGTGA. This CDR3 is 15 amino acids long. V lost 1 base to trimming and J lost 7 bases, with 13 bases between them. The CDR3 reads CASSLIAGAGGELFF. CDR3 coding DNA: TGTGCCAGCAGCTTAATCGCGGGGGCGGGCGGGGAGCTGTTTTTT.

This clonotype was observed at least ten times. This chain joins TRBV7-3 and TRBJ2-3; D tentatively fits TRBD1 or TRBD2 (7 bases each). The CDR3 has 15 amino acids. Germline V gene data show CDR1 as SGHTA and CDR2 as FQGTGA. Deletions cut 5 bases from V and 9 bases from J, with 21 bases between. This CDR3 reads CASSLRSRGGETQYF. The CDR3 DNA reads as TGTGCCAGCAGCCTCCGGTCCAGGGGGGGGGAAACGCAGTATTTT.

Comments on this clonotype: Sequence at one end of the junction differs from germline and may be a read error. V is TRBV6-2 or TRBV6-3 and J is TRBJ2-5; 11 nucleotides agree with TRBD2. CDR3 length: 15 amino acids. The germline V gene has CDR1 MNHEY and CDR2 SVGEGT. The CDR3 reads CASSYRQLAGDRWHF. In DNA, the CDR3 is TGTGCCAGCAGTTACCGCCAACTAGCGGGGGATCGGTGGCACTTC.

This clonotype occurred many times. The gene calls are TRBV11-1 and TRBJ2-7; 7 bases align to TRBD1. The CDR3 has 15 residues. Trimming took 5 bases from V and 2 from J; bases not matched to a gene: 9. Germline loops: CDR1 SGHAT, CDR2 FQDESV (reference sequence). CDR3 loop: CASSPNYDRAYEQYF. For the CDR3, the DNA is TGTGCCAGCAGCCCTAACTACGACAGGGCCTACGAGCAGTACTTC.

The CDR3 protein is CASSLMTGALAKNIQYF. As DNA, the CDR3 is TGCGCCAGCAGCCTAATGACAGGGGCTTTAGCCAAAAACATTCAGTACTTC. The chain has TRBV4-1 and TRBJ2-4; 8 bases are a match to TRBD1. Germline CDR1 reads MGHRA; CDR2 reads YSYEKL. This CDR3 spans 17 amino acids. The trim removed 4 bases at V and 0 bases at J, leaving 8 bases unmatched.

This clonotype was found many times. The chain employs TRBV28 and TRBJ2-5; TRBD1 might be the D (6 bases). Trimming cost V 5 bases and J 5 bases, with 15 bases left between them. The V gene's germline CDR1 is MDHEN and CDR2 SYDVKM. This CDR3 region has 14 residues. This chain's CDR3 is CASSHVQGRETQYF. DNA for the CDR3: TGTGCCAGCAGTCACGTACAGGGAAGGGAGACCCAGTACTTC.

This sequence joins TRBV19 and TRBJ1-5, with TRBD1 as a possible D gene (5 bases). Germline V lookup: CDR1 LNHDA, CDR2 SQIVND (reference sequence). The CDR3 contains 18 residues. V shed 5 bases and J shed 5 bases, with 25 bases lying between them. CDR3 in amino acids: CASSHPPEAGTNDQPQHF. Here the CDR3 DNA reads TGTGCCAGTAGTCACCCTCCCGAGGCAGGGACGAATGATCAGCCCCAGCATTTT.

This clonotype was counted once. A read error is possible here, since a much larger clone lies one base away. The V gene is TRBV6-1, the J gene TRBJ1-5; possibly TRBD1 for D (5 bases). The V end lost 7 bases, the J end lost 1 base, and 20 bases lay between the germline ends. The CDR3 loop spans 17 amino acids. Germline V gene data show CDR1 as MNHNS and CDR2 as SASEGT. This CDR3 is CASIYLGGVISNQPQHF. DNA of the CDR3: TGTGCCAGCATCTACCTGGGGGGGGTAATAAGCAATCAGCCCCAGCATTTT.

This clonotype was seen at least ten times. This rearrangement joins TRBV20-1 to TRBJ2-7; 8 bases are a match to TRBD2. This CDR3 comprises 15 residues. Germline V gene sequence: CDR1 DFQATT, CDR2 SNEGSKA (reference sequence). V shed 6 bases and J 4 bases; nucleotides not matched to a gene: 14. CDR3 nucleotide sequence: TGCAGTGCCTCACCCTACCCCGGGACTAGTTACGAGCAGTACTTC. Protein product: CSASPYPGTSYEQYF.

This clonotype came up many times. The CDR3 coding sequence is TGTGCCAGCCAGCGGGGCTCCTACGAGCAGTACTTC. Amino acids: CASQRGSYEQYF. The rearrangement joins TRBV3-1 to TRBJ2-7, with 7 bases matching TRBD2. Germline CDR1 is LGHDT and CDR2 is YNNKEL (reference sequence). The CDR3 is 12 amino acids. With V trimmed by 8 bases and J by 0 bases, 1 base remained unmatched.

This clonotype was detected ten times or more. The V gene is TRBV28, the J gene TRBJ2-4, with TRBD1 identical over 10 bases. Germline trimming cut 6 bases from V and 6 bases from J; bases unmatched to any gene: 11. The CDR3 spans 16 residues. Germline values: CDR1 MDHEN, CDR2 SYDVKM. This CDR3 is CASRDTGTGVGNIQYF. CDR3 nucleotides: TGTGCCAGCAGGGATACCGGGACAGGGGTAGGAAACATTCAGTACTTC.

This clonotype was counted at least ten times. The chain's CDR3 is CASSLGPGAPATGELFF. The CDR3 coding sequence is TGTGCCAGCAGCCTAGGACCGGGGGCGCCTGCCACCGGGGAGCTGTTTTTT. V is TRBV7-3 and J is TRBJ2-2; D may be TRBD1 or TRBD2 (6 bases each). The V gene's germline CDR1 is SGHTA and CDR2 FQGTGA. The CDR3 loop spans 17 amino acids. Trimming cost V 5 bases and J 4 bases, with 20 bases left between them.

The V call is TRBV7-3, the J call TRBJ2-2; possibly TRBD2 for D (6 bases). CDR1 SGHTA and CDR2 FQGTGA come from the germline V gene. The V gene lost 5 bases and the J gene lost 7 bases, with 20 bases spanning the gap. CDR3 length: 16 residues. CDR3 residues: CASSLAPTSLLGELFF. The CDR3 bases are TGTGCCAGCAGCCTCGCGCCGACTAGTCTGCTCGGGGAGCTGTTTTTT.

At least ten counts were recorded for this clonotype. Here the CDR3 reads CASNLNRARELFF. In DNA form, the CDR3 reads TGTGCCAGCAACCTTAACAGGGCGCGGGAGCTGTTTTTT. The chain couples TRBV7-9 to TRBJ2-2; D perhaps matches TRBD1 (6 bases). The V end was cut by 7 bases, the J end by 9 bases, with 15 bases between. CDR3 length equals 13 residues. Germline lookup yields CDR1 SEHNR and CDR2 FQNEAQ (reference sequence).

There are many counts of this clonotype. CDR3 coding DNA: TGTGCCAGCAGCTCGACAGTTCGGGATCAGCCCCAGCATTTT. This sequence encodes CASSSTVRDQPQHF. The chain recombines TRBV12-3 or TRBV12-4 with TRBJ1-5; perhaps TRBD1 as D (5 bases). Between the trimmed V and J ends, which lost 6 bases and 5 bases, there was a span of 14 bases. The CDR3 contains 14 residues.